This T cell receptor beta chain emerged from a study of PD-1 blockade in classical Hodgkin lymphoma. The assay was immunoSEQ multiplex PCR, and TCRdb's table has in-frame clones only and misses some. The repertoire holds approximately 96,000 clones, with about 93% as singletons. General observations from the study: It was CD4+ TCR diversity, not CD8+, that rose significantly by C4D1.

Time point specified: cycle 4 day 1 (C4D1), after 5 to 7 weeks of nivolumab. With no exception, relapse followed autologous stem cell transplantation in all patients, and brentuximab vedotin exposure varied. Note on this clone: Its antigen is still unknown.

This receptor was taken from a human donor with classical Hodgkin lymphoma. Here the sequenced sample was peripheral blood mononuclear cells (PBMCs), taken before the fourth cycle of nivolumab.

In nucleotides, the CDR3 is TGTGCCAGCAGCGTAAATAGCGGGAGGTACGATACGCAGTATTTT. Translated, it gives CASSVNSGRYDTQYF. V usage is TRBV9 and J usage is TRBJ2-3; 10 nucleotides align to TRBD2. Germline assignment: CDR1 SGDLS and CDR2 YYNGEE. The CDR3 covers 15 residues. V gave up 1 base and J gave up 6 bases; unmatched junction bases: 5.